Below, 13 T cell receptor beta chains from the same sample are listed, as sequenced in a study of resident and recirculating memory T cells in vitiligo. Sequenced by immunoSEQ multiplex PCR; TCRdb stores in-frame clones only, minus some. This table has about 42,000 clones, roughly 91% appearing once. Specimen: blood. Receptors originate from a male donor with vitiligo.

The rearrangement joins TRBV11-2 to TRBJ2-2, with 8 bases identical to TRBD2. The J segment lost 2 bases and the V segment lost 5 bases, leaving 10 bases of the junction unmatched. Looked up from germline, CDR1 is SGHAT and CDR2 is FQNNGV. CDR3 size: 17 residues. For the CDR3, the DNA is TGTGCCAGCAGCCGGTGGGGGCGGGGGGCCAACACCGGGGAGCTGTTTTTT. It translates to CASSRWGRGANTGELFF.

The chain uses TRBV5-6 and TRBJ1-2; 8 nucleotides align to TRBD1. This CDR3 spans 16 amino acids. Germline CDR1 and CDR2: SGHDT and YYEEEE. J lost 4 bases, V lost 4 bases, and 12 bases had no gene match. The CDR3 DNA reads TGTGCCAGCAGCCATCCACAGACCACAGGGGGCTATGGCTACACCTTC. Translation: CASSHPQTTGGYGYTF.

V and J are TRBV10-3 and TRBJ2-2; D is perhaps TRBD1 (5 bases). This CDR3 is built from 12 residues. V was shortened by 8 bases and J by 5 bases, with 9 bases between the two germline ends. Germline CDR1 is ENHRY and CDR2 is SYGVKD. The CDR3: CAIGPGTGELFF. The CDR3 nucleotides read TGTGCCATCGGACCAGGGACCGGGGAGCTGTTTTTT.

This clone was picked up one time. V is TRBV27 and J is TRBJ2-3; a weak D match, TRBD1 (5 bases). The CDR3 is 14 residues long. The ends were cut back, 5 bases at V and 2 bases at J, with 11 bases in the middle. The germline V gene has CDR1 MNHEY and CDR2 SMNVEV (reference sequence). CDR3 DNA: TGTGCCAGCAGTCTGGGGCTACCCACAGATACGCAGTATTTT. It specifies CASSLGLPTDTQYF.

The V call is TRBV9, the J call TRBJ2-5; weak D call: TRBD1 (5 bases). Trimming stripped 3 bases from V and 2 bases from J, with 8 bases between. The CDR3 totals 13 residues. Germline V gene lookup returns CDR1 SGDLS and CDR2 YYNGEE. CDR3 sequence: CASSARQQETQYF. In DNA, the CDR3 is TGTGCCAGCAGCGCGAGACAGCAAGAGACCCAGTACTTC.

This clone was found a few times. This rearrangement joins TRBV7-2 to TRBJ1-1; no reliable D call. CDR3 size: 13 residues. V shed 1 base and J shed 11 bases, with 14 bases lying between them. Germline CDR1 reads SGHTA; CDR2 reads FQGNSA. CDR3 DNA: TGTGCCAGCAGCTTAGAGGCGGAGACGGCGGCTTTCTTT. This gives the protein CASSLEAETAAFF.

The chain has TRBV6-5 and TRBJ1-6; D gene ambiguous. The germline V gene encodes CDR1 MNHEY and CDR2 SVGAGI. The CDR3 consists of 16 residues. The ends were cut back, 3 bases at V and 0 bases at J, with 9 bases in the middle. The CDR3 loop reads CASSYAHSSYNSPLHF. As DNA, the CDR3 is TGTGCCAGCAGTTATGCACACAGCTCCTATAATTCACCCCTCCACTTT.

The CDR3 is CASSYSLRGLSYEQYF. CDR3 coding DNA: TGTGCCAGCAGTTACTCCCTGCGGGGGCTCTCCTACGAGCAGTACTTC. The chain combines TRBV6-5 with TRBJ2-5, with a weak D call TRBD2 (7 bases). The J call is uncertain, as TRBJ2-7 better fits the DNA end. Germline-derived CDR1 and CDR2 are MNHEY and SVGAGI. This CDR3 spans 16 amino acids.

The gene calls are TRBV9 and TRBJ2-3; 8 bases map to TRBD1. Germline trimming cut 2 bases from V and 2 bases from J; bases unmatched to any gene: 10. Per the germline V gene, CDR1 is SGDLS and CDR2 is YYNGEE. The CDR3 runs 17 residues. CDR3 DNA: TGTGCCAGCAGCGTGAGGGGGGACAGGACGAACACAGATACGCAGTATTTT. This encodes CASSVRGDRTNTDTQYF. Combining the CDR3 with reference TRBV9 and TRBJ2-3 gives the whole variable domain DSGVTQTPKHLITATGQRVTLRCSPRSGDLSVYWYQQSLDQGLQFLIQYYNGEERAKGNILERFSAQQFPDLHSELNLSSLELGDSALYFCASSVRGDRTNTDTQYFGPGTRLTVL.

The J gene is TRBJ2-2, the V gene TRBV27; a possible D gene is TRBD2 (5 bases). Looked up from germline, CDR1 is MNHEY and CDR2 is SMNVEV (reference sequence). V was shortened by 7 bases and J by 5 bases, with 8 bases between the two germline ends. The CDR3 is 12 residues long. CDR3 amino acids: CASNRGTGELFF. The DNA of the CDR3 is TGTGCCAGCAATCGGGGAACCGGGGAGCTGTTTTTT.

A single count supports this clone. The chain couples TRBV14 to TRBJ1-1, with 7 nucleotides matching TRBD1. Trimming took 4 bases from V and 1 from J; bases not matched to a gene: 12. The CDR3 spans 17 residues. Germline-derived CDR1 and CDR2 are SGHDN and FVKESK. CDR3 sequence: CASSRRDSLNRNTEAFF. DNA of the CDR3: TGTGCCAGCAGCCGACGGGACAGTTTAAACAGGAACACTGAAGCTTTCTTT.

V and J are TRBV7-9 and TRBJ1-2; 8 positions agree with TRBD1. The CDR3 length is 17 residues. Germline values: CDR1 SEHNR, CDR2 FQNEAQ (reference sequence). J lost 1 base, V lost 1 base, and 8 bases had no gene match. CDR3 coding DNA: TGTGCCAGCAGCTTAGGATCCGGGACAGGATTTAACTATGGCTACACCTTC. It encodes CASSLGSGTGFNYGYTF.

This CDR3 reads CASSSQGAGFQAGYTF. The CDR3 DNA reads TGCGCCAGCAGCTCGCAGGGGGCCGGATTTCAAGCGGGCTACACCTTC. This chain joins TRBV5-1 and TRBJ1-2; 8 nucleotides match TRBD1. The CDR3 length is 16 residues. Germline CDR1 SGHRS, CDR2 YFSETQ. The V and J ends lost 3 bases and 8 bases, in that order; junction bases with no gene match: 15.